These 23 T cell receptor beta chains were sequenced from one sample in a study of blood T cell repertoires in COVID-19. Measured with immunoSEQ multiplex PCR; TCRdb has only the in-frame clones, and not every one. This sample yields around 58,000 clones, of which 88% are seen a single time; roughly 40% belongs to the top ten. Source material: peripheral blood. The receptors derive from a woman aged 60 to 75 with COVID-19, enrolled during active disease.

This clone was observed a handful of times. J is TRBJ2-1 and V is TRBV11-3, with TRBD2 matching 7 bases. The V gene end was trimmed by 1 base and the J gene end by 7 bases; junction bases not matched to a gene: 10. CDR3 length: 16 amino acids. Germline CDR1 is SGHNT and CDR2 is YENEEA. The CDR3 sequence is CASSLGGGLQGNEQFF. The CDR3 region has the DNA TGTGCCAGCAGCTTAGGCGGGGGTCTCCAAGGGAATGAGCAGTTCTTC.

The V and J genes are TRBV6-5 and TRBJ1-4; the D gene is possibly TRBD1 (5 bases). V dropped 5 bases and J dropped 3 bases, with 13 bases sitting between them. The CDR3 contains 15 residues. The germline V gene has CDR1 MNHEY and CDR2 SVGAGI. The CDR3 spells CASSTRGVPNEKLFF. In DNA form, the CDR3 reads TGTGCCAGCAGTACCCGGGGGGTACCTAATGAAAAACTGTTTTTT.

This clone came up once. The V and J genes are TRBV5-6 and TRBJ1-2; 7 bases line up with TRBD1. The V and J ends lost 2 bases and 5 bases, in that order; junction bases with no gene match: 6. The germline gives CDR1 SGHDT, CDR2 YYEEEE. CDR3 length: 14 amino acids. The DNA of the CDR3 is TGTGCCAGCAGCTTCGGGACAGCCGCTTATGGCTACACCTTC. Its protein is CASSFGTAAYGYTF. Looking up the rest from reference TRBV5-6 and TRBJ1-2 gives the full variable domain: DAGVTQSPTHLIKTRGQQVTLRCSPKSGHDTVSWYQQALGQGPQFIFQYYEEEERQRGNFPDRFSGHQFPNYSSELNVNALLLGDSALYLCASSFGTAAYGYTFGSGTRLTVV.

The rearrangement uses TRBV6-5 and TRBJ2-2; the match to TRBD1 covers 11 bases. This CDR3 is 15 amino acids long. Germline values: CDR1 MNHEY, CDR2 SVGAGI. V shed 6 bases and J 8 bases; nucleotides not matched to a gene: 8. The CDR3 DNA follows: TGTGCCAGCAGCCGCACCGGGACAGGGGGAGGGGAGCTGTTTTTT. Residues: CASSRTGTGGGELFF.

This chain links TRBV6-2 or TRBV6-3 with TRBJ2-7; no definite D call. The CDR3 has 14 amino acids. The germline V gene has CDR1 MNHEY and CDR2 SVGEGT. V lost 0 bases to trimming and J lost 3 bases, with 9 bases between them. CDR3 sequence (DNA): TGTGCCAGCAGTTACTCGGGCAGGATCTACGAGCAGTACTTC. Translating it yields CASSYSGRIYEQYF.

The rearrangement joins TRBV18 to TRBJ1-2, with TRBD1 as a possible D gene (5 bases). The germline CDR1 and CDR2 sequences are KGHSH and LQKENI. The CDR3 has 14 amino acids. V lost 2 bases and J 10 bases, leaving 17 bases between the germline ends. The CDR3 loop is CASSPIETRGVYTF. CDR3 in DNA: TGTGCCAGCTCACCAATTGAGACTAGGGGTGTCTACACCTTC.

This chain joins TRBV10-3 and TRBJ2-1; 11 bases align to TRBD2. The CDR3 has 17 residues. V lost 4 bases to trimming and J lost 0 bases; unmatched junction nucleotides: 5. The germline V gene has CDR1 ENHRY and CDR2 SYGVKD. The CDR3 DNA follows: TGTGCCATCAGTGTTTCTAGCGGGAGGAGCTCCTACAATGAGCAGTTCTTC. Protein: CAISVSSGRSSYNEQFF.

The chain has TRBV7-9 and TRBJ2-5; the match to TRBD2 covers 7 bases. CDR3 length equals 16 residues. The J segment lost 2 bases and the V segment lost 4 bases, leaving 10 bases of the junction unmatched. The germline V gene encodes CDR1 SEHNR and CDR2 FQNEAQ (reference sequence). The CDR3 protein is CASSSRLAVWQETQYF. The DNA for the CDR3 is TGTGCCAGCAGCTCGAGACTAGCTGTGTGGCAAGAGACCCAGTACTTC. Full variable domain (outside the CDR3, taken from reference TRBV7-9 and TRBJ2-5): DTGVSQNPRHKITKRGQNVTFRCDPISEHNRLYWYRQTLGQGPEFLTYFQNEAQLEKSRLLSDRFSAERPKGSFSTLEIQRTEQGDSAMYLCASSSRLAVWQETQYFGPGTRLLVL.

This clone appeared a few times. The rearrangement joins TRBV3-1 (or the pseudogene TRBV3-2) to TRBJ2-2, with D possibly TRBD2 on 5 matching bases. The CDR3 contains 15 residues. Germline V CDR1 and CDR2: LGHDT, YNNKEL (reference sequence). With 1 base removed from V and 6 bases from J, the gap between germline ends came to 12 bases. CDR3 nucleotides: TGTGCCAGCAGCCAAGTTGAACGGGATGCCGGGGAGCTGTTTTTT. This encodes CASSQVERDAGELFF.

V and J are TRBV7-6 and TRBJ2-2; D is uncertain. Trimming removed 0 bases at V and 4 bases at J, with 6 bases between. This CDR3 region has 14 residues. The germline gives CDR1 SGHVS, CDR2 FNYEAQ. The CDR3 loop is CASSLARSTGELFF. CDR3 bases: TGTGCCAGCAGCTTAGCGCGTAGCACCGGGGAGCTGTTTTTT. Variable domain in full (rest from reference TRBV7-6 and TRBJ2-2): GAGVSQSPRYKVTKRGQDVALRCDPISGHVSLYWYRQALGQGPEFLTYFNYEAQQDKSGLPNDRFSAERPEGSISTLTIQRTEQRDSAMYRCASSLARSTGELFFGEGSRLTVL.

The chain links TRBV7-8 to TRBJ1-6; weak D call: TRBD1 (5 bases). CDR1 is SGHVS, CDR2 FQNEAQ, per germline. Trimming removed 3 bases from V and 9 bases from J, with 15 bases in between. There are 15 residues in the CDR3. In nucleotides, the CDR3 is TGTGCCAGCAGCTTGGACGGGGGGTATGGTTCACCCCTCCACTTT. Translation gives CASSLDGGYGSPLHF.

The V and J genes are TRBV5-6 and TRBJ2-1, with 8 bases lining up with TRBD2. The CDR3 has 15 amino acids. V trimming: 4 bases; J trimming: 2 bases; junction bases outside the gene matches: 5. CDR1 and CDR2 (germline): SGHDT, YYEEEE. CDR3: CASSQRERPYNEQFF. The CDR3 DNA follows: TGTGCCAGCAGCCAGCGGGAGAGGCCCTACAATGAGCAGTTCTTC.

The CDR3 DNA follows: TGTGCCAGCAGCCCGGGCCGTTCCAGGGGAAGATCCGGGGAGCTGTTTTTT. Its translation: CASSPGRSRGRSGELFF. This rearrangement joins TRBV3-1 (or the pseudogene TRBV3-2) to TRBJ2-2, with D perhaps matching TRBD1 (6 bases). V shed 4 bases and J shed 6 bases, with 21 bases lying between them. This CDR3 has 17 residues. Germline V gene lookup returns CDR1 LGHDT and CDR2 YNNKEL (reference sequence).

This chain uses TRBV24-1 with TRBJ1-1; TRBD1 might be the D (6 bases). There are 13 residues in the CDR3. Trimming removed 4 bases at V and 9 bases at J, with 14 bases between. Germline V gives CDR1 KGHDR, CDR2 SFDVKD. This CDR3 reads CATSDPTGSQAFF. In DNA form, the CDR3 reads TGTGCCACCAGTGACCCCACAGGGTCCCAAGCTTTCTTT.

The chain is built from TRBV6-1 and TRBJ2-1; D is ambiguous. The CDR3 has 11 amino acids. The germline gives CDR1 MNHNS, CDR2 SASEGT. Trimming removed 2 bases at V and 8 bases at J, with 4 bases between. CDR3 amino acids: CASSEQYEQFF. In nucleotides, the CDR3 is TGTGCCAGCAGTGAACAGTATGAGCAGTTCTTC.

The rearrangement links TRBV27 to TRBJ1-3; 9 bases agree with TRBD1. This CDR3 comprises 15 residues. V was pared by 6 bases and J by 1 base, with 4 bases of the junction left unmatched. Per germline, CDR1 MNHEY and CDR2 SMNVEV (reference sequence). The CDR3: CASSLTGGSGNTIYF. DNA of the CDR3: TGTGCCAGCAGCCTGACAGGGGGGTCTGGAAACACCATATATTTT.

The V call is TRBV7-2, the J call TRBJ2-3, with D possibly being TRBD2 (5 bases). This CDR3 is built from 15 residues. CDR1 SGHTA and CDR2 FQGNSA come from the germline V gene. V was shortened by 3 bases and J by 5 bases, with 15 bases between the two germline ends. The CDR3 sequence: CASSFRGSVRDTQYF. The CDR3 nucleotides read TGTGCCAGCAGCTTCCGTGGTAGCGTGAGAGATACGCAGTATTTT. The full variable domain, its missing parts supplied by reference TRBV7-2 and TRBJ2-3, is GAGVSQSPSNKVTEKGKDVELRCDPISGHTALYWYRQSLGQGLEFLIYFQGNSAPDKSGLPSDRFSAERTGGSVSTLTIQRTQQEDSAVYLCASSFRGSVRDTQYFGPGTRLTVL.

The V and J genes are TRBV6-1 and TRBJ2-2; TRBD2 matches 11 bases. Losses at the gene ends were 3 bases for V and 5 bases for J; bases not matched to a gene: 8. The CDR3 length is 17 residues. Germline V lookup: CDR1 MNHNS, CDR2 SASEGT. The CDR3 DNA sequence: TGTGCCAGCAGTGACCAGACTAGCGGGACTGGAACCGGGGAGCTGTTTTTT. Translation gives CASSDQTSGTGTGELFF.

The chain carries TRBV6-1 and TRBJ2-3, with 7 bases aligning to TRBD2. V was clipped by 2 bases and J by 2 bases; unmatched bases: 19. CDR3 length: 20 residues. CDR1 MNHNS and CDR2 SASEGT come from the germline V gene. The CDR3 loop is CASSEMDRSGAYEPTDTQYF. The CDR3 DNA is TGTGCCAGCAGTGAAATGGATCGGAGCGGGGCATACGAACCCACAGATACGCAGTATTTT.

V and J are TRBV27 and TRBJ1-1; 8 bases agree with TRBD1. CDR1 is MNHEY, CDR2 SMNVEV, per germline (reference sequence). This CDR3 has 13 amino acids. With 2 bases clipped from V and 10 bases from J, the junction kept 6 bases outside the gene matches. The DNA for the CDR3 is TGTGCCAGCAGTTTAGTGACAGGGGAGGCAGCTTTCTTT. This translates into CASSLVTGEAAFF.

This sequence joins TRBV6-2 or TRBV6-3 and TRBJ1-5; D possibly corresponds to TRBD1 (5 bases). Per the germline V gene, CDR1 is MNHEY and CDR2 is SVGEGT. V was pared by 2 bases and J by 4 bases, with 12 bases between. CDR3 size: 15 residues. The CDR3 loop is CASSYPQGSNQPQHF. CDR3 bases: TGTGCCAGCAGTTACCCGCAGGGAAGTAATCAGCCCCAGCATTTT.

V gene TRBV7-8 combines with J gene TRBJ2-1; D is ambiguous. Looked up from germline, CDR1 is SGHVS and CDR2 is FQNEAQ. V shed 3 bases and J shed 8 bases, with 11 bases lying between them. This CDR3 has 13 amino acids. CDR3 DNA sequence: TGTGCCAGCAGCTTCCCTAGGAAGGATGAGCAGTTCTTC. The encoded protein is CASSFPRKDEQFF. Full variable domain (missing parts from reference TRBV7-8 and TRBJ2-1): GAGVSQSPRYKVAKRGQDVALRCDPISGHVSLFWYQQALGQGPEFLTYFQNEAQLDKSGLPSDRFFAERPEGSVSTLKIQRTQQEDSAVYLCASSFPRKDEQFFGPGTRLTVL.

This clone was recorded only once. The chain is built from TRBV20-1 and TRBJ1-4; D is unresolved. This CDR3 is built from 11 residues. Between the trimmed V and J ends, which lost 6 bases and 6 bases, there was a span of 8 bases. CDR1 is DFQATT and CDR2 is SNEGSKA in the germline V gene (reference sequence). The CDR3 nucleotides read TGCAGTGCCCCGAGCGATGAAAAACTGTTTTTT. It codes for CSAPSDEKLFF.